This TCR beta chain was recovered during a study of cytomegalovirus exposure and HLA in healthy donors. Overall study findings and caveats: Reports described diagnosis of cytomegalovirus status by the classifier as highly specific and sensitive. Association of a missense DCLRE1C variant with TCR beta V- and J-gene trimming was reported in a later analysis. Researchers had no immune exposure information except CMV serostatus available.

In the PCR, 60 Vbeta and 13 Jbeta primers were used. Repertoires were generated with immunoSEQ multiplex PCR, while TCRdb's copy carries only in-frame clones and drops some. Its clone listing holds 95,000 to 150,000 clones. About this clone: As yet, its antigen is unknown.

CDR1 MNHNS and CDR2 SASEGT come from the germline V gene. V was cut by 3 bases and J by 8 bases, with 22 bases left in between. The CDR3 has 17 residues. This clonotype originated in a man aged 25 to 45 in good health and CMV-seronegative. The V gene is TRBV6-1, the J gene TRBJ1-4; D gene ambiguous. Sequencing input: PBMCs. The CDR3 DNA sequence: TGTGCCAGCAGTGATGTCCCCCGTTTACGCGCCCTAGAAAAACTGTTTTTT. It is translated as CASSDVPRLRALEKLFF.